Shown below are 14 T cell receptor beta chains from a single sample sequenced in a study of blood T cell repertoires in COVID-19. The table came from immunoSEQ multiplex PCR; TCRdb's copy has only in-frame clones and leaves some out. Here the sample spans approximately 20,000 clones, 91% being singletons. What was sequenced was peripheral blood. Receptor source: a human donor in a cohort sampled during active COVID-19.

The chain is built from TRBV7-8 and TRBJ2-1; the D is unclear. This CDR3 spans 12 amino acids. The ends were cut back, 3 bases at V and 7 bases at J, with 7 bases in the middle. Germline CDR1 and CDR2: SGHVS and FQNEAQ. CDR3 nucleotide sequence: TGTGCCAGCAGCTTGGGCCTTAATGAGCAGTTCTTC. Its protein product is CASSLGLNEQFF.

This clone was seen once. The CDR3 sequence: CATSPGQPEGNEQFF. The CDR3 DNA sequence: TGTGCCACCAGCCCCGGACAGCCTGAAGGGAATGAGCAGTTCTTC. The V gene is TRBV24-1, the J gene TRBJ2-1; tentatively, D is TRBD1 (6 bases). The V and J ends lost 7 bases and 7 bases respectively, with 19 bases between them. CDR3 size: 15 residues. CDR1 and CDR2 from the germline V gene are KGHDR and SFDVKD.

The genes are TRBV2 and TRBJ2-3; possibly TRBD2 for D (5 bases). Germline assignment: CDR1 SNHLY and CDR2 FYNNEI. V lost 8 bases, J lost 0 bases, and 9 bases lay in between. CDR3 size: 13 residues. This chain's CDR3 is CASVSGSTDTQYF. The CDR3 DNA sequence: TGTGCCAGCGTGAGCGGTAGCACAGATACGCAGTATTTT.

V usage is TRBV3-1 (or the pseudogene TRBV3-2) and J usage is TRBJ2-7; 7 bases match TRBD2. The CDR3 has 14 residues. The germline V gene encodes CDR1 LGHDT and CDR2 YNNKEL (reference sequence). With V trimmed by 0 bases and J by 11 bases, 10 bases remained unmatched. The CDR3 nucleotides read TGTGCCAGCAGCCAAGATCTGGGACGGGGGGTGGAGTACTTC. Protein: CASSQDLGRGVEYF.

The rearrangement joins TRBV27 to TRBJ2-1; D call uncertain. The CDR3 loop spans 12 amino acids. The V and J ends lost 1 base and 7 bases respectively, with 5 bases between them. CDR1 MNHEY and CDR2 SMNVEV come from the germline V gene (reference sequence). The CDR3 reads CASSLYGNEQFF. The DNA for the CDR3 is TGTGCCAGCAGTTTATACGGGAATGAGCAGTTCTTC.

The CDR3 sequence is CASATGTYEQYF. The CDR3 DNA follows: TGTGCCAGCGCCACAGGGACCTACGAGCAGTACTTC. The chain employs TRBV18 and TRBJ2-7; D may be TRBD1 (6 bases). The V end lost 8 bases, the J end lost 2 bases, and 10 bases lay between the germline ends. The CDR3 loop spans 12 amino acids. Germline V CDR1 and CDR2: KGHSH, LQKENI.

The rearrangement joins TRBV19 to TRBJ1-1; 10 bases fit TRBD1. The V segment lost 7 bases and the J segment 1 base; nucleotides outside the gene matches: 3. Per the germline V gene, CDR1 is LNHDA and CDR2 is SQIVND (reference sequence). The CDR3 length is 14 residues. CDR3 DNA: TGTGCCAGTATGTGGACAGGGGGGAACACTGAAGCTTTCTTT. This encodes CASMWTGGNTEAFF.

J is TRBJ2-7 and V is TRBV6-1; the match to TRBD2 covers 13 bases. Germline V gene sequence: CDR1 MNHNS, CDR2 SASEGT. V lost 4 bases, J lost 4 bases, and 7 bases stayed unmatched. This CDR3 has 16 amino acids. The CDR3 loop is CASSVTGLAGVYEQYF. The DNA of the CDR3 is TGTGCCAGCAGTGTAACAGGACTAGCGGGAGTGTACGAGCAGTACTTC.

The V call is TRBV28, the J call TRBJ2-7, with 10 positions matching TRBD2. CDR1 is MDHEN, CDR2 SYDVKM, per germline. J gave up 5 bases and V 4 bases, and 2 bases lay outside the gene matches. The CDR3 sequence is 13 residues long. The CDR3 spells CASSYGLADEQYF. As DNA, the CDR3 is TGTGCCAGCAGTTATGGACTAGCGGACGAGCAGTACTTC.

V and J are TRBV28 and TRBJ1-4; no clear D gene. V was trimmed by 4 bases and J by 8 bases, leaving 11 bases between them. CDR3 length equals 13 residues. Germline V CDR1 and CDR2: MDHEN, SYDVKM. The CDR3 loop reads CASSSSGPEKLFF. DNA of the CDR3: TGTGCCAGCAGTTCCTCAGGCCCCGAAAAACTGTTTTTT.

The chain employs TRBV19 and TRBJ1-3; D remains unclear. The CDR3 has 14 amino acids. Trimming shortened V by 11 bases and J by 2 bases, and 16 bases separated the two germline ends. The V gene's germline CDR1 is LNHDA and CDR2 SQIVND (reference sequence). The CDR3, as DNA: TGTGCCGCCCGCCGGGGTGTTACTGGAAACACCATATATTTT. It encodes CAARRGVTGNTIYF.

The rearrangement joins TRBV7-9 to TRBJ1-1, with D possibly TRBD1 on 6 matching bases. V was shortened by 5 bases and J by 5 bases, with 12 bases between the two germline ends. CDR1 is SEHNR, CDR2 FQNEAQ, per germline (reference sequence). The CDR3 sequence is 13 residues long. CDR3 bases: TGTGCCAGCAGCAGTACAGGGTTGACTGAAGCTTTCTTT. This codes for CASSSTGLTEAFF. The full variable domain, in which reference TRBV7-9 and TRBJ1-1 provide the parts outside the CDR3, is DTGVSQNPRHKITKRGQNVTFRCDPISEHNRLYWYRQTLGQGPEFLTYFQNEAQLEKSRLLSDRFSAERPKGSFSTLEIQRTEQGDSAMYLCASSSTGLTEAFFGQGTRLTVV.

This sequence joins TRBV4-1 and TRBJ2-5; 7 bases are shared with TRBD1. J was trimmed by 2 bases and V by 3 bases; bases with no gene match: 6. CDR3 length equals 15 residues. From germline, CDR1 is MGHRA and CDR2 YSYEKL. CDR3 DNA: TGCGCCAGCAGCCAGCCCGACAGGGAACAAGAGACCCAGTACTTC. It specifies CASSQPDREQETQYF.

The rearrangement links TRBV7-9 to TRBJ1-6, with TRBD1 matching 8 bases. The CDR3 contains 15 residues. Germline loops: CDR1 SEHNR, CDR2 FQNEAQ (reference sequence). The trim removed 5 bases at V and 7 bases at J, leaving 7 bases unmatched. As DNA, the CDR3 is TGTGCCAGCAGCCCCCGACAGGGGAGGAATTCACCCCTCCACTTT. Its translation: CASSPRQGRNSPLHF.